What follows are 18 T cell receptor beta chains derived from one specimen sequenced in a study of regulatory T cells in long-lasting Graves disease. TCR beta libraries were built with iRepertoire HTBI primers and Arm-PCR of CDR3 regions. TCRdb independently ran MiXCR on the multiplex PCR reads; one entry per CDR3 protein. The data hold approximately 400,000 distinct CDR3 sequences, with around 15% observed a single time. Time point defined: newly diagnosed GD, antithyroid drugs for less than 3 months. There was RNA extracted from PBMCs, and the TCR library was made from it. Sequenced here: peripheral blood mononuclear cells (PBMCs), sampled at new diagnosis, from a patient treated with antithyroid drugs. These receptors all stem from a female donor with Graves disease.

At least ten counts were recorded for this clonotype. This chain links TRBV11-2 with TRBJ1-3; no reliable D call. The CDR3 contains 16 residues. Trimming took 7 bases from V and 0 from J, leaving 16 bases between them. Germline-derived CDR1 and CDR2 are SGHAT and FQNNGV. The CDR3 loop reads CASTHYGGRSGNTIYF. In nucleotides, the CDR3 is TGTGCCAGCACCCACTATGGAGGCCGCTCTGGAAACACCATATATTTT.

This clonotype has at least ten counts. DNA for the CDR3: TGTGCCAGCAGTGAAAGGAAGTCCACTGAAGCTTTCTTT. It codes for CASSERKSTEAFF. This chain uses TRBV2 with TRBJ1-1; D is ambiguous. Germline CDR1 is SNHLY and CDR2 is FYNNEI. The CDR3 loop spans 13 amino acids. Deletions cut 2 bases from V and 4 bases from J, with 8 bases between.

This clonotype has only a few counts. The junction and the germline gene differ at one end; a read error may be behind it. The V call is TRBV7-2, the J call TRBJ2-1, with D hard to call. The CDR3 is 16 amino acids. Germline V CDR1 and CDR2: SGHTA, FQGNSA. CDR3 amino acids: CASSSGGVGSYNEQLF. In DNA, the CDR3 is TGTGCCAGCAGCTCAGGCGGAGTAGGCTCCTACAATGAGCAGCTCTTC.

The rearrangement links TRBV25-1 to TRBJ2-3, with D perhaps matching TRBD1 (6 bases). CDR3 size: 13 residues. Trimming removed 6 bases from V and 5 bases from J, with 12 bases in between. Germline V gene lookup returns CDR1 MGHDK and CDR2 SYGVNS. CDR3 region: CASSRKQGDTQYF. CDR3 bases: TGTGCCAGCAGCAGAAAACAGGGAGATACGCAGTATTTT.

The table lists this clonotype with many counts. The chain employs TRBV15 and TRBJ2-3, with 10 positions matching TRBD2. The CDR3 spans 17 residues. The ends lost 3 bases at V and 4 bases at J; junction bases unmatched: 10. The germline gives CDR1 LNHNV, CDR2 YYDKDF (reference sequence). CDR3 in amino acids: CATSSDLAGAGPDTQYF. The CDR3, as DNA: TGTGCCACCAGCAGTGACCTAGCGGGAGCGGGGCCAGATACGCAGTATTTT.

This sequence joins TRBV4-3 and TRBJ2-5, with 9 bases that match TRBD2. This CDR3 comprises 19 residues. The V gene's germline CDR1 is LGHNA and CDR2 YSLEER. With 0 bases clipped from V and 2 bases from J, the junction kept 13 bases outside the gene matches. DNA for the CDR3: TGCGCCAGCAGCCAAGATTTTATGGGTAGCGGGAGCCTTCAAGAGACCCAGTACTTC. It yields the protein CASSQDFMGSGSLQETQYF.

J is TRBJ1-4 and V is TRBV27; 7 bases line up with TRBD1. Germline lookup yields CDR1 MNHEY and CDR2 SMNVEV (reference sequence). The length of the CDR3 is 15 residues. Germline trimming cut 4 bases from V and 8 bases from J; bases unmatched to any gene: 10. Here the CDR3 reads CASSSITGVQEKLFF. The CDR3 DNA reads as TGTGCCAGCAGTTCAATCACAGGGGTTCAGGAAAAACTGTTTTTT.

This clonotype has ten or more counts. The rearrangement links TRBV9 to TRBJ1-2; TRBD1 might be the D (5 bases). The germline gives CDR1 SGDLS, CDR2 YYNGEE. Trimming pared 3 bases from V and 7 bases from J, leaving 13 bases between. The CDR3 covers 13 residues. CDR3 DNA sequence: TGTGCCAGCAGCGATATCTCAGGGACTGGCTACACCTTC. It codes for CASSDISGTGYTF.

This clonotype was observed at least ten times. The chain recombines TRBV27 with TRBJ2-7; 7 bases fit TRBD1. In germline, CDR1 is MNHEY, CDR2 SMNVEV (reference sequence). The CDR3 totals 12 residues. Trimming removed 11 bases from V and 1 base from J; junction bases left unmatched: 5. Written as DNA, the CDR3 is TGTGCCTCCGGGACAGCATCCTACGAGCAGTACTTC. Translating it yields CASGTASYEQYF.

This clonotype was recorded a few times. This chain uses TRBV3-2 with TRBJ2-1; the DNA was not used to check the table's D call, TRBD2. TRBV3-2 is marked as a pseudogene. The CDR3 runs 21 residues. CDR3 DNA: TGTGCCAGCAGCCAACCTCGCACGACTAGCGGGAGAGGTTGTGGGGCCAATGAGCAGTTCTTC. Residues: CASSQPRTTSGRGCGANEQFF.

The chain uses TRBV7-9 and TRBJ2-5; no clear D gene. The CDR3 sequence is 13 residues long. Germline V lookup: CDR1 SEHNR, CDR2 FQNEAQ (reference sequence). The germline V and J ends were trimmed by 7 bases and 1 base, with 10 bases remaining between them. CDR3 sequence: CASILLGQETQYF. CDR3 nucleotides: TGTGCCAGCATCCTCCTAGGCCAAGAGACCCAGTACTTC.

This clonotype came up many times. J is TRBJ2-7 and V is TRBV29-1; TRBD2 might be the D (6 bases). Germline V gene data show CDR1 as SQVTM and CDR2 as ANQGSEA. The V gene lost 4 bases and the J gene lost 3 bases, with 13 bases spanning the gap. The CDR3 has 13 amino acids. The CDR3 DNA sequence: TGCAGCGTTGTAATAGCGGTACTCTACGAGCAGTACTTC. As protein: CSVVIAVLYEQYF.

The sample holds many counts of this clonotype. The chain links TRBV2 to TRBJ2-3; D gene ambiguous. V was pared by 5 bases and J by 0 bases, with 9 bases between. Germline loops: CDR1 SNHLY, CDR2 FYNNEI. The CDR3 extends over 14 amino acids. In nucleotides, the CDR3 is TGTGCCAGCAGTACGGGTGCTAGCACAGATACGCAGTATTTT. The encoded protein is CASSTGASTDTQYF.

This clonotype has ten or more counts. The rearrangement links TRBV5-1 to TRBJ1-2, with a possible D match to TRBD1 (6 bases). From germline, CDR1 is SGHRS and CDR2 YFSETQ. This CDR3 is 16 amino acids long. V shed 6 bases and J shed 4 bases, with 22 bases lying between them. CDR3 in DNA: TGCGCCAGCACATTAAGCTTGAGCGGGGGGCTCTATGGCTACACCTTC. This codes for CASTLSLSGGLYGYTF. Full variable domain (rest looked up from reference TRBV5-1 and TRBJ1-2): KAGVTQTPRYLIKTRGQQVTLSCSPISGHRSVSWYQQTPGQGLQFLFEYFSETQRNKGNFPGRFSGRQFSNSRSEMNVSTLELGDSALYLCASTLSLSGGLYGYTFGSGTRLTVV.

Many counts were recorded for this clonotype. The gene calls are TRBV5-1 and TRBJ1-1; TRBD1 matches at 7 bases. Losses at the gene ends were 0 bases for V and 4 bases for J; bases not matched to a gene: 6. Germline-derived CDR1 and CDR2 are SGHRS and YFSETQ. The CDR3 spans 15 residues. DNA for the CDR3: TGCGCCAGCAGCTTGGCGGAGGGGGCCTCCACTGAAGCTTTCTTT. It specifies CASSLAEGASTEAFF.

This clonotype was seen at least ten times. The genes are TRBV30 and TRBJ1-4, with D uncertain. Trimming stripped 4 bases from V and 2 bases from J, with 8 bases between. The length of the CDR3 is 13 residues. Germline-derived CDR1 and CDR2 are GTSNPN and SVGIG (reference sequence). The CDR3: CAWTSGTNEKLFF. CDR3 bases: TGTGCCTGGACATCGGGGACTAATGAAAAACTGTTTTTT.

This clonotype showed up many times. The chain combines TRBV27 with TRBJ2-6; possible D gene TRBD1, 5 bases. CDR1 MNHEY and CDR2 SMNVEV come from the germline V gene (reference sequence). V was clipped by 4 bases and J by 1 base, with 17 bases between them. CDR3 length: 18 amino acids. The DNA for the CDR3 is TGTGCCAGCAGTTCCGCTACAACAGGCTTTTCTGGGGCCAACGTCCTGACTTTC. This encodes CASSSATTGFSGANVLTF. Together with reference TRBV27 and TRBJ2-6, the CDR3 gives the full variable domain: EAQVTQNPRYLITVTGKKLTVTCSQNMNHEYMSWYRQDPGLGLRQIYYSMNVEVTDKGDVPEGYKVSRKEKRNFPLILESPSPNQTSLYFCASSSATTGFSGANVLTFGAGSRLTVL.

The J gene is TRBJ1-2, the V gene TRBV2, with 9 bases aligning to TRBD1. V dropped 1 base and J dropped 9; count of bases not matched to a gene: 9. Germline values: CDR1 SNHLY, CDR2 FYNNEI. This CDR3 comprises 15 residues. DNA for the CDR3: TGTGCCAGCAGTGAAGTCGGGACAGGGAGTCGTCGCTACACCTTC. Translated, it gives CASSEVGTGSRRYTF. The whole variable domain, remainder taken from reference TRBV2 and TRBJ1-2, is EPEVTQTPSHQVTQMGQEVILRCVPISNHLYFYWYRQILGQKVEFLVSFYNNEISEKSEIFDDQFSVERPDGSNFTLKIRSTKLEDSAMYFCASSEVGTGSRRYTFGSGTRLTVV.